This T cell receptor (beta chain) was retrieved from a study of blood T cell repertoires in COVID-19. Looking at the study overall: COVID-19 samples from acute and convalescent phases originated in the United States, Italy and Spain.

CDR3 size: 13 residues. Germline CDR1 is LNHDA and CDR2 is SQIVND (reference sequence). Trimming left V 7 bases short and J 6 bases short, with 13 bases between. Authors' methods: Amplification from reference gene primers served as the basis for estimated nucleated cell counts. Sequencing was performed with immunoSEQ multiplex PCR; in TCRdb, only in-frame clones are kept and a portion is missing. That table is the source of V, J and clone size, and D and trimming were worked out from the DNA. The data contain about 180,000 clones, about 90% of them singletons. What was sequenced was peripheral blood. J is TRBJ1-5 and V is TRBV19; D may be TRBD1 (6 bases). This receptor was taken from a man between 65 and 85 years old with active or convalescent COVID-19. The DNA of the CDR3 is TGTGCCAGTACCGTACAGGGCGGTCAGCCCCAGCATTTT. The encoded protein is CASTVQGGQPQHF.